The clone carrying this TCR beta chain was counted between two and nine times. Antigen specificity is unknown. The sample is drawn from a study of response to subunit inactivated influenza vaccine. Findings and limits, study-wide: New T cells are recruited in small numbers by each seasonal influenza vaccination, according to the authors' suggestion.

The CDR3 loop spans 13 amino acids. CDR1 is SGHRS, CDR2 YFSETQ, per germline. V shed 0 bases and J shed 5 bases, with 9 bases lying between them. TCRdb redid the calling of the RT-PCR reads with MiXCR, one entry per CDR3 protein. Of some 190,000 distinct CDR3 sequences listed, about an eighth are singletons. The starting material was CD8+ T cells sorted from PBMCs, obtained roughly 5 days after vaccination. The chain joins TRBV5-1 to TRBJ2-7; D is possibly TRBD2 (6 bases). The clonotype originates from a man aged 45 to 65 who received an inactivated influenza vaccine. CDR3 coding DNA: TGCGCCAGCAGCTTGGTTTGGGGGGACGAGCAGTACTTC. This gives the protein CASSLVWGDEQYF.